Shown below are 20 T cell receptor beta chains from a single sample sequenced in a study of T cell clusters in autoimmune cytopenias. TRB amplification used around 260 ng of peripheral blood genomic DNA. Multiplex touch-down PCR amplified TRB using TRB-A and TRB-B pools in one tube. Following a re-call of the multiplex PCR reads, TCRdb has one entry per CDR3 protein and lacks DNA. The repertoire table contains about 560 distinct CDR3 sequences. The sequencing sample was made of peripheral blood. These receptors were collected from a human donor with an autoimmune cytopenia or autoimmune hepatitis (not recorded which).

By frequency, this clonotype registers medium-sized. This sequence joins TRBV19 and TRBJ2-7; there is no DNA to check the TCRdb D call of TRBD1. The CDR3 contains 15 residues. Germline assignment: CDR1 LNHDA and CDR2 SQIVND (reference sequence). This CDR3 is CASTPGQGVSYEQYF.

In terms of frequency, this clonotype is medium-sized. The J gene is TRBJ2-1, the V gene TRBV14. The CDR3 sequence is 14 residues long. CDR1 is SGHDN and CDR2 is FVKESK in the germline V gene. CDR3 protein: CASSQGYSYNEQFF.

Judged by frequency, this clonotype is medium-sized. CDR3 residues: CASSERRDSDTQYF. The chain employs TRBV10-1 and TRBJ2-3. The CDR3 sequence is 14 residues long. Germline CDR1 is WNHNN and CDR2 is SYGVQD (reference sequence).

In terms of frequency, this clonotype is medium-sized. The chain employs TRBV27 and TRBJ2-1; TCRdb gives TRBD2 as the D gene, but with no DNA this cannot be confirmed. The CDR3 extends over 14 amino acids. CDR1 and CDR2 (germline): MNHEY, SMNVEV (reference sequence). CDR3 protein: CASSQTSVYNEQFF.

This clonotype is deemed medium-sized by its frequency. This chain uses TRBV6-5 with TRBJ2-3; the TCRdb call, TRBD2, lacks DNA for checking. Germline V CDR1 and CDR2: MNHEY, SVGAGI. The CDR3 spans 13 residues. The CDR3 protein is CASKRGGTDTQYF.

By frequency, this clonotype registers medium-sized. The chain uses TRBV18 and TRBJ2-2; TCRdb proposes TRBD2, but this gene call is untestable without DNA. Per the germline V gene, CDR1 is KGHSH and CDR2 is LQKENI. This CDR3 region has 15 residues. CDR3 protein: CASFLSGANTGELFF.

This clonotype is deemed medium-sized by its frequency. The V call is TRBV20-1, the J call TRBJ2-3; TCRdb names TRBD1, which stays unverified in the absence of DNA. Looked up from germline, CDR1 is DFQATT and CDR2 is SNEGSKA (reference sequence). This CDR3 has 14 residues. The CDR3 spells CSAKNRGQQDTQYF.

The rearrangement links TRBV6-2 or TRBV6-3 to TRBJ1-5; the TCRdb call, TRBD1, lacks DNA for checking. The germline gives CDR1 MNHEY, CDR2 SVGEGT. The CDR3 extends over 15 amino acids. This chain's CDR3 is CASSRGGASNQPQHF.

The CDR3 here is CAIRDRANNSPLHF. This chain uses TRBV10-3 with TRBJ1-6; TCRdb selects TRBD1, and the lack of DNA leaves this call unchecked. The CDR3 covers 14 residues. CDR1 is ENHRY and CDR2 is SYGVKD in the germline V gene.

This clonotype is deemed medium-sized by its frequency. The V call is TRBV7-3, the J call TRBJ2-5; TCRdb proposes TRBD2, but this gene call is untestable without DNA. CDR1 is SGHTA, CDR2 FQGTGA, per germline. This CDR3 comprises 15 residues. The chain's CDR3 is CASSLGGSGRETQYF.

This sequence joins TRBV5-1 and TRBJ2-1; TCRdb returns TRBD2, unconfirmable since there is no DNA. This CDR3 is 16 amino acids long. Germline loops: CDR1 SGHRS, CDR2 YFSETQ. The CDR3 protein is CASSSSGTNTYNEQFF.

The chain employs TRBV5-6 and TRBJ1-2. The CDR3 is 14 residues long. Germline lookup yields CDR1 SGHDT and CDR2 YYEEEE. CDR3 sequence: CASSLVRNTIGYTF.

This clonotype is classed as medium-sized by frequency. The chain's CDR3 is CASSPDTGIGNEKLFF. The chain recombines TRBV6-5 with TRBJ1-4; TCRdb calls TRBD1, which cannot be checked without DNA. Per germline, CDR1 MNHEY and CDR2 SVGAGI. The CDR3 covers 16 residues.

This rearrangement joins TRBV19 to TRBJ1-5; the D call from TCRdb, TRBD1, cannot be confirmed without DNA. Germline V CDR1 and CDR2: LNHDA, SQIVND (reference sequence). This CDR3 is 15 amino acids long. CDR3 protein: CASRPRQFNNQPQHF.

Measured by frequency, this clonotype is medium-sized. The rearrangement uses TRBV18 and TRBJ2-3; TCRdb's D call, TRBD1, is unchecked because there is no DNA. Germline V gives CDR1 KGHSH, CDR2 LQKENI. The CDR3 extends over 14 amino acids. The CDR3 sequence is CASSPAFRGDTQYF.

Judged by frequency, this clonotype is medium-sized. The rearrangement joins TRBV9 to TRBJ2-5; TCRdb names TRBD1, which stays unverified in the absence of DNA. Germline lookup yields CDR1 SGDLS and CDR2 YYNGEE. This CDR3 is built from 15 residues. CDR3 in amino acids: CASSPWTAPQETQYF.

CDR3: CSARAEGNYYEQYF. This sequence joins TRBV20-1 and TRBJ2-7; TCRdb designates TRBD2, a call that cannot be tested without DNA. The length of the CDR3 is 14 residues. Germline values: CDR1 DFQATT, CDR2 SNEGSKA (reference sequence).

V is TRBV20-1 and J is TRBJ1-6; TCRdb names TRBD1, which stays unverified in the absence of DNA. Germline V gene sequence: CDR1 DFQATT, CDR2 SNEGSKA (reference sequence). The CDR3 is 17 residues long. The CDR3 protein is CSARDGGTGGYNSPLHF.

In terms of frequency, this clonotype is medium-sized. The chain joins TRBV19 to TRBJ2-1; TCRdb's D gene call, TRBD2, goes unchecked for lack of DNA. The CDR3 consists of 17 residues. CDR1 and CDR2 from the germline V gene are LNHDA and SQIVND (reference sequence). The chain's CDR3 is CASSQVTGLAGTHEQFF.

In terms of frequency, this clonotype is medium-sized. This chain links TRBV27 with TRBJ2-7. CDR3 length equals 12 residues. Germline CDR1 reads MNHEY; CDR2 reads SMNVEV (reference sequence). The CDR3 sequence is CASSASPYEQYF.